The rows below give T cell receptor beta chains drawn from one sample of a study of shared clonotypes between healthy human individuals. The repertoire was sequenced with immunoSEQ multiplex PCR; TCRdb's copy has only in-frame clones and lacks some. The sample consists of fewer than 1.8 million clones, approximately 98.5% of them appearing once. Material: naive CD4+ T cells sorted from blood. The receptors shown here come from a man aged 25 to 40 in good health. CDR3s include the opening cysteine and the closing phenylalanine or tryptophan. A D gene is named only where the DNA matches it firmly. Clone size is shown for a subset of rows, as once, few, many or a class of expanded clone.

>.|.|TRBJ2-7|13|TRBV30
CAWGWDTPYEQYF
TGTGCCTGGGGTTGGGACACCCCCTACGAGCAGTACTTC
>.|.|TRBJ1-5|17|TRBV28
CASSSIPPSYSNQPQHF
TGTGCCAGCAGTTCCATCCCCCCCTCTTATAGCAATCAGCCCCAGCATTTT
>TRBD1|.|TRBJ2-2|16|TRBV11-2
CASSLAPGGITGELFF
TGTGCCAGCAGCTTAGCTCCAGGGGGCATCACCGGGGAGCTGTTTTTT
>.|.|TRBJ1-5|14|TRBV5-8
CASSFHSSNQPQHF
TGTGCCAGCAGCTTTCATTCTAGCAATCAGCCCCAGCATTTT
>.|.|TRBJ2-3|13|TRBV6-5
CASSLRYTDTQYF
TGTGCCAGCAGCCTTCGATACACAGATACGCAGTATTTT
>TRBD1|.|TRBJ2-2|18|TRBV18
CASSLRRPSTGAAGELFF
TGTGCCAGCTCACTACGCCGGCCATCCACAGGGGCAGCCGGGGAGCTGTTTTTT
>.|.|TRBJ2-4|17|TRBV25-1
CASSEYSGPGPTDIQYF
TGTGCCAGCAGTGAATATTCGGGCCCGGGACCCACGGACATTCAGTACTTC
>.|.|TRBJ2-5|13|TRBV10-3
CASSYSGIETQYF
TGTGCCAGCAGTTACTCGGGGATAGAGACCCAGTACTTC
>.|.|TRBJ2-7|15|TRBV13
CASSSAIPLRNEQYF
TGTGCCAGCAGTTCCGCAATTCCCCTAAGGAACGAGCAGTACTTC
>TRBD2|.|TRBJ2-7|17|TRBV19
CASPAGLAGLSSYEQYF
TGTGCCAGCCCTGCGGGACTAGCGGGACTCAGCTCCTACGAGCAGTACTTC
>.|.|TRBJ2-5|15|TRBV14
CASSQDGAFQETQYF
TGTGCCAGCAGCCAAGATGGAGCGTTCCAAGAGACCCAGTACTTC
>.|once|TRBJ2-7|11|TRBV2
CASGQRYEQYF
TGTGCCAGCGGACAGAGATACGAGCAGTACTTC
>TRBD1|.|TRBJ1-5|18|TRBV5-6
CASSWSTGGLFGNQPQHF
TGTGCCAGCAGCTGGTCGACAGGGGGACTCTTCGGCAATCAGCCCCAGCATTTT
>.|.|TRBJ1-5|15|TRBV9
CASSPAGAGPQPQHF
TGTGCCAGCAGCCCAGCAGGGGCCGGTCCCCAGCCCCAGCATTTT
>.|.|TRBJ2-7|15|TRBV6-1
CASRKGGIDSYEQYF
TGTGCCAGCAGAAAAGGAGGGATAGACTCCTACGAGCAGTACTTC
>.|once|TRBJ1-3|16|TRBV7-9
CASSLLVGAQGNTIYF
TGTGCCAGCAGCTTATTGGTTGGGGCGCAGGGAAACACCATATATTTT
>TRBD2|.|TRBJ2-1|16|TRBV5-1
CASTPGGLPNYNEQFF
TGCGCCAGCACCCCGGGGGGACTACCAAACTACAATGAGCAGTTCTTC
>.|.|TRBJ2-4|15|TRBV9
CASSGGTTAKNIQYF
TGTGCCAGCAGCGGCGGGACGACAGCCAAAAACATTCAGTACTTC
>.|.|TRBJ2-7|11|TRBV6-1
CATASRYEQYF
TGTGCCACAGCTTCCCGTTACGAGCAGTACTTC
>TRBD1|.|TRBJ1-3|14|TRBV6-5
CASGGTASGNTIYF
TGTGCCAGCGGTGGGACAGCCTCTGGAAACACCATATATTTT
>TRBD1|.|TRBJ1-5|15|TRBV19
CASKTGYVSNQPQHF
TGTGCCAGTAAGACAGGGTACGTCAGCAATCAGCCCCAGCATTTT
>TRBD1|.|TRBJ1-4|14|TRBV6-1
CASIPTGAPSKLFF
TGTGCCAGCATCCCGACAGGGGCCCCTTCAAAACTGTTTTTT
>.|.|TRBJ1-2|13|TRBV2
CASGTSPNYGYTF
TGTGCCAGCGGTACAAGCCCTAACTATGGCTACACCTTC
>.|.|TRBJ1-1|17|TRBV9
CASSVGGTGADYTEAFF
TGTGCCAGCAGCGTAGGAGGGACGGGGGCAGATTACACTGAAGCTTTCTTT
>.|.|TRBJ1-4|15|TRBV7-9
CASSLMGGGNEKLFF
TGTGCCAGCAGCTTGATGGGCGGGGGTAATGAAAAACTGTTTTTT
>.|once|TRBJ2-7|11|TRBV18
CASSSTREQYF
TGTGCCAGCTCGTCGACTAGGGAGCAGTACTTC